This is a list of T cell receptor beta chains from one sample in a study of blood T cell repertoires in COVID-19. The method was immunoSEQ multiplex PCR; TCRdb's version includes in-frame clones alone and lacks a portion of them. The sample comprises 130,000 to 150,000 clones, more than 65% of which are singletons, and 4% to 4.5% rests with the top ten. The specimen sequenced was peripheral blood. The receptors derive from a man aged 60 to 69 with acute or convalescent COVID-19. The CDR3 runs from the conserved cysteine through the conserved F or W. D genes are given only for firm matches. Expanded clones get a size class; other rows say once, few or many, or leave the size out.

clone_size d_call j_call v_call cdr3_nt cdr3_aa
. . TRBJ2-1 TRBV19 TGTGCCAGTAGTATTTCCGTGGTAGCTGTTTACAATGAGCAGTTCTTC CASSISVVAVYNEQFF
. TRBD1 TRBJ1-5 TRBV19 TGTGCCAGTAGTAGTCTTAGGACAGGGGCTAATCAGCCCCAGCATTTT CASSSLRTGANQPQHF
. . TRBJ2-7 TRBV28 TGTGCCAGCAGTCTCCAGCTGGACAGTCCCTACGAGCAGTACTTC CASSLQLDSPYEQYF
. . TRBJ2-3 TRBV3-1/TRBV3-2 TGTGCCAGCAGCCAAGGAAACTCTGATACGCAGTATTTT CASSQGNSDTQYF
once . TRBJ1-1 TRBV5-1 TGCGCCAGCAGCTTGGGGGGCGCGGCGGACACTGAAGCTTTCTTT CASSLGGAADTEAFF
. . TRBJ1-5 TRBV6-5 TGTGCCAGCAGTTACTCACATGATAGCAATCAGCCCCAGCATTTT CASSYSHDSNQPQHF
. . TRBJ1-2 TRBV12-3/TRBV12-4 TGTGCCAGCAGTTTACAAGGGGGCTATGGCTACACCTTC CASSLQGGYGYTF
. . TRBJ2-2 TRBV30 TGTGCCTGGAGCGGGGTGGCCAACTCTCGGGGCGGGGAGCTGTTTTTT CAWSGVANSRGGELFF
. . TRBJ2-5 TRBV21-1 TGTGCCAGCGGCCTCTGGGGGGAAGAGACCCAGTACTTC CASGLWGEETQYF
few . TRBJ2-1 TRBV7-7 TGTGCTAGCAGCTTAACCGGGGACAATGAGCAGTTCTTC CASSLTGDNEQFF
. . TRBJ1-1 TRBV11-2 TGTGCCAGCAGCTGGGCCTTCGGCACTGAAGCTTTCTTT CASSWAFGTEAFF
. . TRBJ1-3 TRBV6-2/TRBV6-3 TGTGCCAGCAGTTCTTTTTCTGGAAACACCATATATTTT CASSSFSGNTIYF
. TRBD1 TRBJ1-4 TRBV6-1 TGTGCCAGCAGTGAAGGGACAGGGGCTGAAAAACTGTTTTTT CASSEGTGAEKLFF
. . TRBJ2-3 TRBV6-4 TGTGCCAGCAGTGACATGAACGGGGATACGCAGTATTTT CASSDMNGDTQYF
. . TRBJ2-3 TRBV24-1 TGTGCCACCAGTGACCCGTTTGGAGGCGGAGCATCAGATACGCAGTATTTT CATSDPFGGGASDTQYF
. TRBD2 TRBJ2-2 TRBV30 TGTGCCTGGACCCGCAGCGGGAGGGCGAACACCGGGGAGCTGTTTTTT CAWTRSGRANTGELFF
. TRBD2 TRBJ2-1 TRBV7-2 TGTGCCAGCAGCTCTTATAGCGGGAGAAGGCATGAGCAGTTCTTC CASSSYSGRRHEQFF
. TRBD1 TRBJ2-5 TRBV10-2 TGCGCCAGCAGAGCTCTTGGGACAGGGAGGGAGACCCAGTACTTC CASRALGTGRETQYF
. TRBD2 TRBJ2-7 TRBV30 TGTGCCTGGAGTGTAGCGGGACCCCTCGCCTACGAGCAGTACTTC CAWSVAGPLAYEQYF
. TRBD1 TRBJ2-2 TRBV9 TGTGCCAGCAGCGTTTCCGGGACAGGGGAAACCGGGGAGCTGTTTTTT CASSVSGTGETGELFF
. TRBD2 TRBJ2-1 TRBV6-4 TGTGCCAGCAGTTGGACTAGCGGGTACAATGAGCAGTTCTTC CASSWTSGYNEQFF
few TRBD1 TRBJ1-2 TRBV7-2 TGTGCCAGCAGCTCGGGACAGGGAGGTGGCTACACCTTC CASSSGQGGGYTF
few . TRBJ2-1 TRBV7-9 TGTGCCAGCAGCCCCGGTGGGAGCCGATACAATGAGCAGTTCTTC CASSPGGSRYNEQFF
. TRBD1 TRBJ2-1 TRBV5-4 TGTGCCAGCAGCAAGACAGGGGGCGCGGGCAATGAGCAGTTCTTC CASSKTGGAGNEQFF
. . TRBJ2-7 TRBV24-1 TGTGCCACCAGTCCTCAGGGCGTCGACTACGAGCAGTACTTC CATSPQGVDYEQYF
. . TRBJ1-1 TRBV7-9 TGTGCCAGCAGCTCAAGGGTCAGGGGTCCTGAAGCTTTCTTT CASSSRVRGPEAFF
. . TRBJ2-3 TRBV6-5 TGTGCCAGCAGTCGAGGGTCTAGCACAGATACGCAGTATTTT CASSRGSSTDTQYF
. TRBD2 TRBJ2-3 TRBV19 TGTGCCAGTAGTACGTCTCTAGCGGGAGGGACAGATACGCAGTATTTT CASSTSLAGGTDTQYF
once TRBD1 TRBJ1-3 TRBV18 TGTGCCAGCTCAGAACAGGGGGCGTACGGAAACACCATATATTTT CASSEQGAYGNTIYF
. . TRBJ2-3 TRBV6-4 TGTGCCAGCAGTCCCGGAGCGGTCGCAGATACGCAGTATTTT CASSPGAVADTQYF
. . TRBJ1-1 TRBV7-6 TGTGCCAGCAGCGCAGACAGTAACACTGAAGCTTTCTTT CASSADSNTEAFF
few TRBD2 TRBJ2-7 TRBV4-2 TGTGCCAGCAGCCAATACTTAGCGGGACCCTCCTACGAGCAGTACTTC CASSQYLAGPSYEQYF
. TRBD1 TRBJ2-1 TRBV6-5 TGTGCCAGCAGAACGACAGGGAGCTCCTACAATGAGCAGTTCTTC CASRTTGSSYNEQFF
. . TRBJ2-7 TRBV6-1 TGTGCCAGCAGTGAATACCCCGGTTCCTACGAGCAGTACTTC CASSEYPGSYEQYF
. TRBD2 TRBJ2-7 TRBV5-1 TGCGCCAGCAGCCCCTCGACTAGCGGGGACGAGCAGTACTTC CASSPSTSGDEQYF
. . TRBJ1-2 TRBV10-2 TGCGCCAGCAGTGATCAGAACTATGGCTACACCTTC CASSDQNYGYTF
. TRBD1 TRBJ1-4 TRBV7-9 TGTGCCAGCAGTCCGACAGGGGGCCAAGAAAAACTGTTTTTT CASSPTGGQEKLFF
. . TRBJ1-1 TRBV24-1 TGTGCCACCAGTGCATCAGAGAACACTGAAGCTTTCTTT CATSASENTEAFF
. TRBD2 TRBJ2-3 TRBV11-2 TGTGCCAGCAGCTTAGATCTAGCGGCTAGCACAGATACGCAGTATTTT CASSLDLAASTDTQYF
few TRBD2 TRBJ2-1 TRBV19 TGTGCCAGTAGTATTGTCGCTAGCGGAGCCTACAATGAGCAGTTCTTC CASSIVASGAYNEQFF
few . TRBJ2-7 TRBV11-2 TGTGCCAGCAGCTTAGAAAACTCAAGACTACGACGGCAGTACTTC CASSLENSRLRRQYF
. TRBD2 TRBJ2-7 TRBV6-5 TGTGCCAGCAGTTACTCGATTCTAGGAGCGGGGGAGCAGTACTTC CASSYSILGAGEQYF
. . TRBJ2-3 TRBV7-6 TGTGCCAGCAGCCCCAGGGGCACCACCCGAAGCACAGATACGCAGTATTTT CASSPRGTTRSTDTQYF
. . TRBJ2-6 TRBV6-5 TGTGCCAGCAGCTTACAGAGCTCTGGGGCCAACGTCCTGACTTTC CASSLQSSGANVLTF
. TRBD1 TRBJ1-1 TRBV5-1 TGCGCCAGCAGCACCGGGACAGTGAACACTGAAGCTTTCTTT CASSTGTVNTEAFF
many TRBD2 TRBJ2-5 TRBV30 TGTGCCTTTACCTACAAGGGACTAGCGGGAGGATCCCAGTACTTC CAFTYKGLAGGSQYF
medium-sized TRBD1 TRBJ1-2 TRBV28 TGTGCCAGCAGTTTCTACCCGGGACAGGGATCCAATGGCTACACCTTC CASSFYPGQGSNGYTF
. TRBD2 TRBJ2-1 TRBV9 TGTGCCAGCAGCGTAGGACTAGCGGGAGCCTACAATGAGCAGTTCTTC CASSVGLAGAYNEQFF
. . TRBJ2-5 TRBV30 TGTGCCTGGAGTCTGTTACAGGGAGGGGAGACCCAGTACTTC CAWSLLQGGETQYF
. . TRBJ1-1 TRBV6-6 TGTGCCAGCAGTTACTCCGTGACTGAAGCTTTCTTT CASSYSVTEAFF
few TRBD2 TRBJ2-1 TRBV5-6 TGTGCCAGCAGCTTGGCTTACGGGAGGGGAAATGAGCAGTTCTTC CASSLAYGRGNEQFF
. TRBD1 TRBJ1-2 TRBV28 TGTGCCAGCAGTAAACAGGGGCATGGCTACACCTTC CASSKQGHGYTF
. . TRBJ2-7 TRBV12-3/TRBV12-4 TGTGCCAGCAGTTTAGCCACAGGGTTGGAGCAGTACTTC CASSLATGLEQYF